This T cell receptor (beta chain) was obtained from a study of regulatory T cells in long-lasting Graves disease. Whole-study findings and limits: Only a small sample size was used, which may have cut accuracy.

Time point in this sample: persistent/refractory GD, antithyroid drugs over 5 years with positive TRAb. Extracted PBMC RNA gave rise to the TCR library. Sequencing libraries for TCR beta were prepared with iRepertoire HTBI primers and Arm-PCR of CDR3 regions. TCRdb re-called the multiplex PCR reads with MiXCR, one entry per CDR3 protein. The sample lists around 460,000 distinct CDR3 sequences, around a fifth occurring once. Germline CDR1 is MDHEN and CDR2 is SYDVKM. The CDR3 runs to 13 residues. This clonotype was observed at least ten times. The antigen is undetermined. V and J are TRBV28 and TRBJ2-7, with 8 bases fitting TRBD1. The sequencing used peripheral blood mononuclear cells (PBMCs), collected when the disease was refractory, from a patient treated with antithyroid drugs. This TCR was recovered from a female donor with Graves disease. Here the CDR3 DNA reads TGTGCGGGACAGGCCGCCTCGGGTAACGAGCAGTACTTC. Its translation is CAGQAASGNEQYF.